The clone carrying this T cell receptor beta chain was seen ten or more times. The antigen remains unidentified. The data stem from a study of blood T cells in healthy people across ages. Donors were systemically healthy Caucasian individuals from Russia aged roughly 6 to 100 years. The study, taken as a whole, reports: Strong correlation was found linking TCR beta diversity to naive T cell percentage.

Together with a sample-barcoded 5' primer, a J-beta primer mix was included in a second PCR lasting 7 to 11 cycles. TCRdb re-analysed the 5' RACE reads in MiXCR, keeping a single row per CDR3 protein. The sample gives 720,000 or so distinct CDR3 sequences, 40% to 50% of which show up once; 30% is in the top ten. The V gene's germline CDR1 is SGHTA and CDR2 FQGNSA. V shed 6 bases and J 0 bases; nucleotides not matched to a gene: 2. The CDR3 totals 15 residues. The sequenced sample consisted of blood. This receptor was identified in a man older than 75 in good health. This sequence joins TRBV7-2 and TRBJ2-7, with TRBD2 matching over 13 bases. This CDR3 is CASSRTSGSSYEQYF. In nucleotides, the CDR3 is TGTGCCAGCAGTCGGACTAGCGGGAGCTCCTACGAGCAGTACTTC. Drawing the rest from reference TRBV7-2 and TRBJ2-7, the complete variable domain is GAGVSQSPSNKVTEKGKDVELRCDPISGHTALYWYRQSLGQGLEFLIYFQGNSAPDKSGLPSDRFSAERTGGSVSTLTIQRTQQEDSAVYLCASSRTSGSSYEQYFGPGTRLTVT.